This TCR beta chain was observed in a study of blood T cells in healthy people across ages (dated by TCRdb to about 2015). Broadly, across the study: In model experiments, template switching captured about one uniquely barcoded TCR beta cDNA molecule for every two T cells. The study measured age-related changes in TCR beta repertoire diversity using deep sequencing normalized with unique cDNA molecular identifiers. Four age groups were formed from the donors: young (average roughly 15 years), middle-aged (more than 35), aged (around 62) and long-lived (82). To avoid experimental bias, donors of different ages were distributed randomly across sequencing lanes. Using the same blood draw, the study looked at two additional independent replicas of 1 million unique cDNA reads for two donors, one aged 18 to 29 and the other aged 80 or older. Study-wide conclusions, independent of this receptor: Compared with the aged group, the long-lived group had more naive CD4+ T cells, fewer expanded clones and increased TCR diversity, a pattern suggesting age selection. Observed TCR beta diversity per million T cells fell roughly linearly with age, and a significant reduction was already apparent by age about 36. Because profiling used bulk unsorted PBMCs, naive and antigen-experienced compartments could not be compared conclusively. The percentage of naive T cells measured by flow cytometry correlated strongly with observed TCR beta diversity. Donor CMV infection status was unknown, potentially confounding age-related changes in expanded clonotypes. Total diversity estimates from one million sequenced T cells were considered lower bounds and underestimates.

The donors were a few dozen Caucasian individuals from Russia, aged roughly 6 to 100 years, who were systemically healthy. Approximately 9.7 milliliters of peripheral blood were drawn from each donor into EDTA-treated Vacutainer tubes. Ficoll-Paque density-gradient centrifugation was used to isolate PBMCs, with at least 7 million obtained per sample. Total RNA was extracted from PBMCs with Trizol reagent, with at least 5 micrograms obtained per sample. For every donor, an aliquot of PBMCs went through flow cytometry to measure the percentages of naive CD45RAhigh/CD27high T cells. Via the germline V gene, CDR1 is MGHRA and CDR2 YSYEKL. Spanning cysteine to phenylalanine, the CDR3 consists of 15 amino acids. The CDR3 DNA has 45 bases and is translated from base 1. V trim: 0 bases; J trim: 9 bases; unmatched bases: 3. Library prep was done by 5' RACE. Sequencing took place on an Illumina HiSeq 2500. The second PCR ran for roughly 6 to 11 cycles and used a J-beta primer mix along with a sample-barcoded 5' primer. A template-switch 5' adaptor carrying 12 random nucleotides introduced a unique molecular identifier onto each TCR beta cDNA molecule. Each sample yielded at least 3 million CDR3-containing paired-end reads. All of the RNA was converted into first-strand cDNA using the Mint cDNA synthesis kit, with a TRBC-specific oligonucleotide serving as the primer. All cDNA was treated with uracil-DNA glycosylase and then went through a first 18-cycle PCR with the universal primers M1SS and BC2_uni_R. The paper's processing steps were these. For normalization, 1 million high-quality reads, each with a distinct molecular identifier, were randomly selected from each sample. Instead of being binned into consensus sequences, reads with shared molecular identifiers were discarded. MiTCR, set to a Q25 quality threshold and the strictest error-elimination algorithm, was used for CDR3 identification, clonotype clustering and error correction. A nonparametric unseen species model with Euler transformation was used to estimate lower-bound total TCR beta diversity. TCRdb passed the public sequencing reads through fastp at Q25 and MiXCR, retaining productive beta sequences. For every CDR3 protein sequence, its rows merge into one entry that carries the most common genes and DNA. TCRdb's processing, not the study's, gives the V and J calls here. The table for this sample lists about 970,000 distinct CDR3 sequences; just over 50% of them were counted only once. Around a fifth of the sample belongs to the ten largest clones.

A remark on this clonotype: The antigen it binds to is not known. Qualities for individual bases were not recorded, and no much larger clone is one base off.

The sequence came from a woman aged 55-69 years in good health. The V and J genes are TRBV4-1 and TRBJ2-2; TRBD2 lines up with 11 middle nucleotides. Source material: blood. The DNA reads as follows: TGCGCCAGCAGCCAAGATAGCGGGAGGGCCCGGGAGCTGTTTTTT. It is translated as CASSQDSGRARELFF.